Listed below are T cell receptor beta chains from one sample, sequenced in a study of T cells in Graves' hyperthyroidism and ophthalmopathy. From the multiplex PCR reads, TCRdb called clonotypes with MiXCR, one entry per CDR3 protein. This table has 640,000 or so distinct CDR3 sequences, roughly 15% appearing once. Sequenced: blood. These receptors were collected from a woman between 35 and 50 years old with Graves' ophthalmopathy. Each CDR3 is given with its conserved first and last residue. A D gene is named only where the DNA matches it firmly. Clone size is not always given. Where it is, it says once, few, many or a class for expanded clones.

D	J	V	size	DNA	CDR3
-	TRBJ2-7	TRBV6-5	-	TGTGCCAGCAGTTTATTCAGTGGGGCAGCCTACGAGCAGTACTTC	CASSLFSGAAYEQYF
-	TRBJ2-3	TRBV2	-	TGTGCCAGCGGGCAGGAGACGGATACGCAGTATTTT	CASGQETDTQYF
-	TRBJ1-2	TRBV5-5	many	TGTGCCAGCAGCCCAAGGACACCTTCGAGCTTTGGCTACACCTTC	CASSPRTPSSFGYTF
-	TRBJ1-2	TRBV20-1	many	TGCAGTGCTCAGCAGGGAGGAGATGGCTACACCTTC	CSAQQGGDGYTF
-	TRBJ1-1	TRBV6-5	once	TGTGCCAGCAGTTCATCCCCGGGGGTGGAGGGGACTGAAGCTTTCTTT	CASSSSPGVEGTEAFF
TRBD2	TRBJ2-5	TRBV6-2/TRBV6-3	many	TGTGCCAGCAGTTACGCGGATGGTTTAGCGGGAGGGGAGACCCAGTACTTC	CASSYADGLAGGETQYF
-	TRBJ1-5	TRBV30	many	TGTGCCTGGAGTTTCAGGGACAATCAGCCCCAGCATTTT	CAWSFRDNQPQHF
-	TRBJ1-1	TRBV28	few	TGTGCCAGCAGTTTGGGGGGGACTCACTTT	CASSLGGTHF
-	TRBJ1-6	TRBV6-1	many	TGTGCCAGCACACTCCCACAGACTTATAATTCACCCCTCCACTTT	CASTLPQTYNSPLHF
TRBD1	TRBJ1-5	TRBV19	few	TGTGCCAGTGGGAAAACAGGGGTAGGGGATCAGCCCCAGCATTTT	CASGKTGVGDQPQHF
TRBD1	TRBJ2-5	TRBV5-1	few	TGCGCCAGCAGCCCGGACAGGACAGAGACCCAGTACTTC	CASSPDRTETQYF